This T cell receptor (beta chain) comes out of a study of breast tumors, draining lymph nodes, adjacent tissues. Whole-study results and caveats: That most tumor T cells come from lymph nodes remained unproven. Compared with basal-like, luminal-like tumors shared significantly more repertoire with nontumor tissue.

Samples came from axillary lymph nodes draining the breast cancer. TCRdb re-called the multiplex PCR reads with MiXCR, one entry per CDR3 protein. The sample has 120,000 to 150,000 distinct CDR3 sequences, about 31% seen once. As for this clonotype: As yet, its antigen is unknown.

The CDR3 sequence is 16 residues long. CDR1 and CDR2 from the germline V gene are GTSNPN and SVGIG (reference sequence). V gave up 0 bases and J gave up 6 bases; unmatched junction bases: 9. This TCR came from a female donor with breast cancer. Some clones in this sample may be carry-over from other donors' samples. Sequenced sample: axillary lymph node tissue. V is TRBV30 and J is TRBJ2-2, with TRBD1 identical over 8 bases. The CDR3 nucleotides are TGTGCCTGGAGTGTACTTTTAGGACAGGGATCCGGGGAGCTGTTTTTT. This translates into CAWSVLLGQGSGELFF.